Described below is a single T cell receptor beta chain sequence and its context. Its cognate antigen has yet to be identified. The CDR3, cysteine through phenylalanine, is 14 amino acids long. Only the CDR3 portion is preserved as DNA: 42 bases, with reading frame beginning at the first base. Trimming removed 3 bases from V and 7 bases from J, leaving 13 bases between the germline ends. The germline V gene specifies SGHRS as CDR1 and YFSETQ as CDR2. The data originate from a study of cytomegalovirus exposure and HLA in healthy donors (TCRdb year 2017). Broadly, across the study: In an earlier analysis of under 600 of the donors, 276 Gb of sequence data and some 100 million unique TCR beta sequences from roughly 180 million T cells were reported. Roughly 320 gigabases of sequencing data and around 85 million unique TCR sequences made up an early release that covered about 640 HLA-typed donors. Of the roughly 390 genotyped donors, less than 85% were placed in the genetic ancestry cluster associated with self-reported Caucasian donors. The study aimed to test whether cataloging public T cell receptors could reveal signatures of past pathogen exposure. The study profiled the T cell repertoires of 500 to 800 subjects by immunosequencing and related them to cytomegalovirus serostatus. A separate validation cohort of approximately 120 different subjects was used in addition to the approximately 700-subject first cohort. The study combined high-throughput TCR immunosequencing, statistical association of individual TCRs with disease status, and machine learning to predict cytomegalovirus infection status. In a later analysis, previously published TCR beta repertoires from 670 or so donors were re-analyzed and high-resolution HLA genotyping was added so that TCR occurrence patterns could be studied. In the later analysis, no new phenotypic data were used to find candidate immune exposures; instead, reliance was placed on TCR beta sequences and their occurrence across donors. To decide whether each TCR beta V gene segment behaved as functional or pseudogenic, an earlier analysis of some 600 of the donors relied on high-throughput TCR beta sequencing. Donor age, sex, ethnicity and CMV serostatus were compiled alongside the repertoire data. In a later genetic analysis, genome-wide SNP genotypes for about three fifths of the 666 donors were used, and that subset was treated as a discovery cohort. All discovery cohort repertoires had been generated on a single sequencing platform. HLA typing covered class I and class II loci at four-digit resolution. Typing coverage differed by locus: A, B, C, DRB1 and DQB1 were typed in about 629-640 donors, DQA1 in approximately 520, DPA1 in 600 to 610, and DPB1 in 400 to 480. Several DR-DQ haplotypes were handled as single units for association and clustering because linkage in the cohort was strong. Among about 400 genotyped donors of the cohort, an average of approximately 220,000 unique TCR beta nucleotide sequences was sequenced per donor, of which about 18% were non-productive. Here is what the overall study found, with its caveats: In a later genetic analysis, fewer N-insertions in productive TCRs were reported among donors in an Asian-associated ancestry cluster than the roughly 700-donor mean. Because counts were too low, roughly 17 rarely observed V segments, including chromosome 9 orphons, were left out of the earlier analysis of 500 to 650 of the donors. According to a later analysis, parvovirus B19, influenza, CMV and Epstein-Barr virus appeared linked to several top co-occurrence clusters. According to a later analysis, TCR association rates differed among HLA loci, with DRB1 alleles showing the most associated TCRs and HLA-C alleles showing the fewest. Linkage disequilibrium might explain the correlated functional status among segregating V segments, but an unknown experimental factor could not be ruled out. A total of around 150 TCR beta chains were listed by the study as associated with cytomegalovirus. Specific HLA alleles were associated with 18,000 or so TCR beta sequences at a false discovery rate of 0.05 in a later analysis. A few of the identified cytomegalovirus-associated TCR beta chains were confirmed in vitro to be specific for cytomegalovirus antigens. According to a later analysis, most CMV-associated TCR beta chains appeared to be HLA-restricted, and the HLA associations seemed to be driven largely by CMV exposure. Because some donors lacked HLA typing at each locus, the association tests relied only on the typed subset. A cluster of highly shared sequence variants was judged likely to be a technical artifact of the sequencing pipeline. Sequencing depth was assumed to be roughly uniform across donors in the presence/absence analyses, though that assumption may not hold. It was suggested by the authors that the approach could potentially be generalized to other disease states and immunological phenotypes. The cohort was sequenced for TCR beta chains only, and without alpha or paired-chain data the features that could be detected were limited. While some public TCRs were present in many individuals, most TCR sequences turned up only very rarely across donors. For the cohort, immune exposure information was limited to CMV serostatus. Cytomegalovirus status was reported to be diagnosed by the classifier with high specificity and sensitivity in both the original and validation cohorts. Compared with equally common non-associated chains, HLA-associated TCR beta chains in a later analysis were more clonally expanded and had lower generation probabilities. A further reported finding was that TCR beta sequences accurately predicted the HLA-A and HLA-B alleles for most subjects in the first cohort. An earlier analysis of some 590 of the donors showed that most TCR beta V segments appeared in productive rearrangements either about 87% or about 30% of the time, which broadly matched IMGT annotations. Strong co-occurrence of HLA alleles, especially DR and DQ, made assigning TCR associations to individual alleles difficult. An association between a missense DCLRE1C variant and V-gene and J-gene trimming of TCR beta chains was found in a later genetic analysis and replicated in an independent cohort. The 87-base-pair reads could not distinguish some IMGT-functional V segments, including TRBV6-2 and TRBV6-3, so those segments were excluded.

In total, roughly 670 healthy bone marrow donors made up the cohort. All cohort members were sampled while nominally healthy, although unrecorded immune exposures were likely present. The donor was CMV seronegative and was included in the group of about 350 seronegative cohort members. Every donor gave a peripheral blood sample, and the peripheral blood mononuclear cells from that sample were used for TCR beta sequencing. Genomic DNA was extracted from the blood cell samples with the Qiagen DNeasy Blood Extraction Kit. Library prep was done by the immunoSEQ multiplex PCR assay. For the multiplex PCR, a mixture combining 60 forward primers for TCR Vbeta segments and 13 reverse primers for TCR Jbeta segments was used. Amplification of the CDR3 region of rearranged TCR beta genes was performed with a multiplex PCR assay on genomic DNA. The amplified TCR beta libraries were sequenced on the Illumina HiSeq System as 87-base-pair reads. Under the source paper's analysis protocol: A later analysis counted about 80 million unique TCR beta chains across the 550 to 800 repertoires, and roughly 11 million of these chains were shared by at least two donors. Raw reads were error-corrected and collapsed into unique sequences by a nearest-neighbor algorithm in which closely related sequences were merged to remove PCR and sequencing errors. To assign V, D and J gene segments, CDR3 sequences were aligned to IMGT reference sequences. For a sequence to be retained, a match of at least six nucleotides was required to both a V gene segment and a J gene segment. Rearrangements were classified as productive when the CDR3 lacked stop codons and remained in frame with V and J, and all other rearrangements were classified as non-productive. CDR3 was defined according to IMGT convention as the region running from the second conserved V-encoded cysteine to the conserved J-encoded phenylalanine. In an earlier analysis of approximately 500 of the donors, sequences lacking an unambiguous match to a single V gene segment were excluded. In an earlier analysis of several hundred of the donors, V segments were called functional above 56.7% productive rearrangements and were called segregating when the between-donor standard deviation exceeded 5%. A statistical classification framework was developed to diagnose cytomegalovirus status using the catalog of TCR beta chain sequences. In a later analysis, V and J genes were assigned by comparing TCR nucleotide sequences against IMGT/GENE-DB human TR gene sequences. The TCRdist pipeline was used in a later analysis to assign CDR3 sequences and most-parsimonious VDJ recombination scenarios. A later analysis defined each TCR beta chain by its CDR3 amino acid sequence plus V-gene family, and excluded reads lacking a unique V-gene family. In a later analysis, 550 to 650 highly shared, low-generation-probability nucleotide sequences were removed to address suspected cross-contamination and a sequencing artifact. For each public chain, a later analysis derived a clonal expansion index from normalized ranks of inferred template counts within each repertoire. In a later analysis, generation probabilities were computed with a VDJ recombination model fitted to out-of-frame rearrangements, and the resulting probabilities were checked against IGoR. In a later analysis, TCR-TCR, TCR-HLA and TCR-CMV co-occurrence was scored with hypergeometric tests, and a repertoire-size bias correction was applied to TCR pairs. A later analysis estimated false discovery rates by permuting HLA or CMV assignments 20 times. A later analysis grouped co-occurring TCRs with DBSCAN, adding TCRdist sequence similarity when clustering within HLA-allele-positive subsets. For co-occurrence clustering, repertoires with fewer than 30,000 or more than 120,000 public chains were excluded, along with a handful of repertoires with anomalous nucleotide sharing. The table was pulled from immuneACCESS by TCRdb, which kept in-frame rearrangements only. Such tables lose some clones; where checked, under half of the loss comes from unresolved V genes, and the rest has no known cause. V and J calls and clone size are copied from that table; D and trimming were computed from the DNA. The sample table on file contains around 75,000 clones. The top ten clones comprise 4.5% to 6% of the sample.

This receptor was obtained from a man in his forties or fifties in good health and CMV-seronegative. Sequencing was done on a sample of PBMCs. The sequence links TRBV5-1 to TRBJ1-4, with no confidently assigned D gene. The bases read TGCGCCAGCAGCTCTTACTTGGGAGGTGAAAAACTGTTTTTT. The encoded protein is CASSSYLGGEKLFF.